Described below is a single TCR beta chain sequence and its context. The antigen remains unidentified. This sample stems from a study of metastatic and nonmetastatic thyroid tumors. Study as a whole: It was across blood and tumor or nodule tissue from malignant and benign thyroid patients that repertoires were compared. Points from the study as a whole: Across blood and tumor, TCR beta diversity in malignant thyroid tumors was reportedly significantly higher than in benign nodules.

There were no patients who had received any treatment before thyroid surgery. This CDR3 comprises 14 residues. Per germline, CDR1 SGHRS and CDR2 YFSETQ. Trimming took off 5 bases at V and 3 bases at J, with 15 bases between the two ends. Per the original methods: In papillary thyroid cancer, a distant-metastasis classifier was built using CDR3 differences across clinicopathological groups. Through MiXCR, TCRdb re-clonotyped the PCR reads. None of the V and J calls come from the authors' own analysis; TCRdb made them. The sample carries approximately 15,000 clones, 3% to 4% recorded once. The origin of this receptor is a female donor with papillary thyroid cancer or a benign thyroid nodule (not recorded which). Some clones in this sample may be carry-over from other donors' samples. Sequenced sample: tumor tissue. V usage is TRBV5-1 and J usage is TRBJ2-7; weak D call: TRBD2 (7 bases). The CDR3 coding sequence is TGCGCCAGCAGAAATCGGGGGGCCTACTACGAGCAGTACTTC. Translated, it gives CASRNRGAYYEQYF.